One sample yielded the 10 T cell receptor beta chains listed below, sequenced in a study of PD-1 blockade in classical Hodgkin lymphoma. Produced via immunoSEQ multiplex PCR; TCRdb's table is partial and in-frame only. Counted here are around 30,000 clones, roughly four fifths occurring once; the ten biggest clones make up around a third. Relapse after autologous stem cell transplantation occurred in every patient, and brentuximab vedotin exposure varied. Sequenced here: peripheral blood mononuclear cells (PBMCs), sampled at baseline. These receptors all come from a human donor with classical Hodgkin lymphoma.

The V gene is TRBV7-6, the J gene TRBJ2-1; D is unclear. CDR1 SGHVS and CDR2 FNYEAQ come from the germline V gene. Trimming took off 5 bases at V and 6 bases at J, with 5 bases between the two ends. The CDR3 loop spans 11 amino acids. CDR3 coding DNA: TGTGCCAGCAGCGTGGTCAATGAGCAGTTCTTC. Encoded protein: CASSVVNEQFF.

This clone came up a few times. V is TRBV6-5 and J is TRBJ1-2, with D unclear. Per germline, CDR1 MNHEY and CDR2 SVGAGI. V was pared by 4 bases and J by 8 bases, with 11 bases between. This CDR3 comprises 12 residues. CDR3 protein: CASSLGHGGYTF. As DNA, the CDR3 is TGTGCCAGCAGTTTGGGCCACGGAGGCTACACCTTC.

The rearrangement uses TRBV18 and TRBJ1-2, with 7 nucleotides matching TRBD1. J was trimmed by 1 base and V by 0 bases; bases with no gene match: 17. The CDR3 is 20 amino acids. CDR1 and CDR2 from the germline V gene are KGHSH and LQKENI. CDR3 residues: CASSPPMRGPYRAHNYGYTF. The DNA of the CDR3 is TGTGCCAGCTCACCACCGATGAGGGGGCCCTACAGGGCGCATAACTATGGCTACACCTTC.

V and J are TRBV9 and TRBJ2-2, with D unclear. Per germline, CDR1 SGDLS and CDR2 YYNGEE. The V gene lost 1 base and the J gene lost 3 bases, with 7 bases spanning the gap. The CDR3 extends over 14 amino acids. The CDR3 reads CASSVNSHTGELFF. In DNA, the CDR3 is TGTGCCAGCAGCGTAAACTCCCACACCGGGGAGCTGTTTTTT.

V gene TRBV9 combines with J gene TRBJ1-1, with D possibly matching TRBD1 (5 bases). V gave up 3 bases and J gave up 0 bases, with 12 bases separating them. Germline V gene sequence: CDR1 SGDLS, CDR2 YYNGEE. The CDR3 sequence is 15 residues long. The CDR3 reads CASSAPRGLNTEAFF. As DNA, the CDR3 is TGTGCCAGCAGCGCCCCACGGGGGTTGAACACTGAAGCTTTCTTT.

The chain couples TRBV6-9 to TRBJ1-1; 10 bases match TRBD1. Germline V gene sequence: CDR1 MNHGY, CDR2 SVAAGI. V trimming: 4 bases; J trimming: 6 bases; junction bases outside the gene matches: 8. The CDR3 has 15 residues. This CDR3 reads CASSSLDRGHAEAFF. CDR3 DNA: TGTGCCAGCAGTTCTCTTGACAGGGGGCACGCTGAAGCTTTCTTT.

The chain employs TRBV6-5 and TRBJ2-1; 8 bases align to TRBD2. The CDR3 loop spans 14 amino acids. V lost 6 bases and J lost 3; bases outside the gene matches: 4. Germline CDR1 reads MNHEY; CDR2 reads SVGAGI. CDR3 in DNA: TGTGCCAGCAGGGGACTAGGGGACTACAATGAGCAGTTCTTC. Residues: CASRGLGDYNEQFF.

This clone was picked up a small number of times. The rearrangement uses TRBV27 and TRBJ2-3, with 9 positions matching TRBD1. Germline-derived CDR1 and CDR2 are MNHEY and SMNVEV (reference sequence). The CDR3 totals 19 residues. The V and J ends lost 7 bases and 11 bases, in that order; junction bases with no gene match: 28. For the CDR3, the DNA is TGTGCCAGCAAACCCCTTTTAGGCCTGGATTCGGGACAGGGTTCGTGGCAGTATTTT. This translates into CASKPLLGLDSGQGSWQYF.

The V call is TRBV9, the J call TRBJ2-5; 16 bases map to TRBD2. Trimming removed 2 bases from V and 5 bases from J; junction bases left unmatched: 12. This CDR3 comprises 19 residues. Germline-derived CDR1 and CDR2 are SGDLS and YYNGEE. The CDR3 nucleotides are TGTGCCAGCAGCGTTTCTGGGACTAGCGGGGGGGCGCCTCAGGAGACCCAGTACTTC. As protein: CASSVSGTSGGAPQETQYF.

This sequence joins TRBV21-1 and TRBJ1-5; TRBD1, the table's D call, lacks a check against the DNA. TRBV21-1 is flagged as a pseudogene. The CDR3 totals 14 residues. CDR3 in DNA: TGTGCCAGCCCGGACAGGGGTAGCAATCAGCCCCAGCATTTT. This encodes CASPDRGSNQPQHF.